A single count supports the clone carrying this T cell receptor beta chain. Method: immunoSEQ multiplex PCR; TCRdb's copy keeps in-frame clones and lacks some. This sample has 150,000 or so clones, with roughly 84% found just once. The data stem from a study of blood T cell repertoires in COVID-19. Germline V gene lookup returns CDR1 SGHNT and CDR2 YYREEE (reference sequence). The CDR3 contains 14 residues. The V gene end was trimmed by 2 bases and the J gene end by 7 bases; junction bases not matched to a gene: 7. The rearrangement joins TRBV5-4 to TRBJ2-3, with 7 positions matching TRBD2. The sequenced sample consisted of peripheral blood. The receptor was isolated from a woman between 50 and 59 years old in a cohort sampled during active or convalescent COVID-19. CDR3 sequence: CASSFQGAGNTQYF. CDR3 bases: TGTGCCAGCAGCTTCCAGGGAGCGGGGAATACGCAGTATTTT.